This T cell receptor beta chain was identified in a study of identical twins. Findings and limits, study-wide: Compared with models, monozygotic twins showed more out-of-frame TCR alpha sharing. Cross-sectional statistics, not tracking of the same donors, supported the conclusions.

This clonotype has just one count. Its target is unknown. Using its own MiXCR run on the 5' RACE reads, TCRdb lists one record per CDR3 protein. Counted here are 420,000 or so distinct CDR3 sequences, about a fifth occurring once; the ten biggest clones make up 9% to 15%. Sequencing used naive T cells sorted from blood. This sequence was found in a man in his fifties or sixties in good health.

CDR3 in DNA: TGTGCCAGCTCACCCCGGGGACGGACTTATGGCTACACCTTC. The encoded protein is CASSPRGRTYGYTF. The chain carries TRBV18 and TRBJ1-2, with a weak D call TRBD1 (5 bases). The CDR3 runs 14 residues. Germline V gene sequence: CDR1 KGHSH, CDR2 LQKENI. Trimming removed 3 bases at V and 5 bases at J, with 13 bases between.